The 12 T cell receptor beta chains given below trace back to one sample, sequenced in a study of T cell responses to AZD1222 COVID-19 vaccine. Libraries were prepared by immunoSEQ multiplex PCR; TCRdb keeps only in-frame clonotypes and omits some of them. Of over 100,000 clones listed, approximately 90% are singletons. Specimen: peripheral blood, collected on day 0 of AZD1222 vaccination. These receptors were collected from an adult in good health.

V usage is TRBV4-3 and J usage is TRBJ1-2; 9 bases line up with TRBD1. Germline-derived CDR1 and CDR2 are LGHNA and YSLEER. This CDR3 has 18 residues. J lost 2 bases, V lost 2 bases, and 12 bases had no gene match. CDR3 residues: CASSQRAGTGSPNYGYTF. In nucleotides, the CDR3 is TGCGCCAGCAGCCAAAGAGCCGGGACAGGGTCCCCCAACTATGGCTACACCTTC.

The genes are TRBV27 and TRBJ1-5; 8 nucleotides agree with TRBD1. The CDR3 extends over 16 amino acids. Germline V CDR1 and CDR2: MNHEY, SMNVEV (reference sequence). After removal of 3 bases from V and 0 bases from J, the junction contained 4 bases not matched to a gene. The CDR3 sequence: CASSLTGAFSNQPQHF. In DNA, the CDR3 is TGTGCCAGCAGTTTGACAGGGGCCTTTAGCAATCAGCCCCAGCATTTT.

In this sample, this clone turned up once. V is TRBV9 and J is TRBJ1-3; D gene uncertain. The CDR3 runs 14 residues. Deletions cut 0 bases from V and 1 base from J, with 5 bases between. Per germline, CDR1 SGDLS and CDR2 YYNGEE. This CDR3 is CASSVGPSGNTIYF. As DNA, the CDR3 is TGTGCCAGCAGCGTAGGACCTTCTGGAAACACCATATATTTT.

The CDR3 here is CASSFRGKAFF. The CDR3 DNA reads TGTGCCAGCAGTTTTCGAGGAAAGGCTTTCTTT. The gene calls are TRBV12-3 or TRBV12-4 and TRBJ1-1; D unclear. The V and J ends lost 3 bases and 11 bases respectively, with 10 bases between them. The CDR3 has 11 residues.

This clone showed up just a few times. The chain is built from TRBV6-4 and TRBJ2-1; D not certain. From germline, CDR1 is MRHNA and CDR2 SNTAGT. V gave up 0 bases and J gave up 5 bases, with 5 bases separating them. The CDR3 loop spans 13 amino acids. CDR3 amino acids: CASSDSTNNEQFF. In nucleotides, the CDR3 is TGTGCCAGCAGTGACTCCACTAACAATGAGCAGTTCTTC.

The count of this clone is one. V gene TRBV5-4 combines with J gene TRBJ2-5, with unresolved D. Germline CDR1 is SGHNT and CDR2 is YYREEE (reference sequence). This CDR3 contains 14 residues. V gave up 0 bases and J gave up 2 bases, with 8 bases separating them. In nucleotides, the CDR3 is TGTGCCAGCAGCTTGGGCGGCGGACAAGAGACCCAGTACTTC. As protein: CASSLGGGQETQYF. The full variable domain, rest sourced from reference TRBV5-4 and TRBJ2-5, is ETGVTQSPTHLIKTRGQQVTLRCSSQSGHNTVSWYQQALGQGPQFIFQYYREEENGRGNFPPRFSGLQFPNYSSELNVNALELDDSALYLCASSLGGGQETQYFGPGTRLLVL.

This chain joins TRBV6-5 and TRBJ2-7; TRBD1 aligns across 9 bases. Trimming at V came to 2 bases and at J to 6 bases, leaving 8 bases not matched to a gene. The CDR3 has 15 residues. Germline V gene data show CDR1 as MNHEY and CDR2 as SVGAGI. CDR3 sequence (DNA): TGTGCCAGCAGTTACGAGGGGACAGGGTCGTTCGAGCAGTACTTC. Translated: CASSYEGTGSFEQYF.

This clone was detected a few times. The chain combines TRBV28 with TRBJ2-7; D remains ambiguous. This CDR3 is 11 amino acids long. Germline V gene sequence: CDR1 MDHEN, CDR2 SYDVKM. Trimming left V 5 bases short and J 7 bases short, with 9 bases between. The CDR3 DNA is TGTGCCAGCAGTACACCGATAGAGCAGTACTTC. This codes for CASSTPIEQYF.

The J gene is TRBJ2-3, the V gene TRBV6-6; D perhaps matches TRBD2 (5 bases). V lost 6 bases and J 1 base, leaving 11 bases between the germline ends. CDR1 and CDR2 from the germline V gene are MNHNY and SVGAGI (reference sequence). There are 14 residues in the CDR3. This CDR3 is CASRDRRGTDTQYF. The CDR3 DNA reads as TGTGCCAGCAGAGACCGGCGGGGCACAGATACGCAGTATTTT.

The genes are TRBV3-1 (or the pseudogene TRBV3-2) and TRBJ2-7, with 9 bases lining up with TRBD1. J gave up 7 bases and V 6 bases, and 10 bases lay outside the gene matches. CDR1 is LGHDT and CDR2 is YNNKEL in the germline V gene (reference sequence). The CDR3 totals 14 residues. CDR3 sequence reads: CASSPVGQGKEQYF. Written as DNA, the CDR3 is TGTGCCAGCAGTCCGGTGGGACAGGGTAAAGAGCAGTACTTC.

The chain recombines TRBV5-8 with TRBJ1-1; D gene unclear. The germline CDR1 and CDR2 sequences are SGHTS and YDEGEE. CDR3 length: 15 amino acids. Trimming took off 2 bases at V and 0 bases at J, with 11 bases between the two ends. For the CDR3, the DNA is TGTGCCAGCAGCTTTAGTTCCCCTATGAACACTGAAGCTTTCTTT. Translation: CASSFSSPMNTEAFF. Combining the CDR3 with reference TRBV5-8 and TRBJ1-1 gives the whole variable domain EAGVTQSPTHLIKTRGQQATLRCSPISGHTSVYWYQQALGLGLQFLLWYDEGEERNRGNFPPRFSGRQFPNYSSELNVNALELEDSALYLCASSFSSPMNTEAFFGQGTRLTVV.

V is TRBV24-1 and J is TRBJ1-1; D gene uncertain. The CDR3 runs to 13 residues. Germline values: CDR1 KGHDR, CDR2 SFDVKD. V was pared by 1 base and J by 1 base, with 3 bases between. CDR3: CATSDFRNTEAFF. In DNA form, the CDR3 reads TGTGCCACCAGTGATTTTAGGAACACTGAAGCTTTCTTT.